This T cell receptor (beta chain) was sequenced during a study of beta chain features in type 1 diabetes (dated by TCRdb to the late 2010s). With respect to the entire study: Mean age, gender distribution, total cell number and subset yield did not differ between patients and healthy donors. Regulatory and stem cell-like memory subsets were obtained from only 8 patients and roughly 8 healthy donors, while naive and central memory subsets were obtained from all 28 donors. The study compared TCRB repertoires of sorted circulating CD4+ T cell subsets between recently diagnosed type 1 diabetes patients and matched healthy donors. Across all samples, about 110 million sorted cells were examined, and cell number per subset correlated strongly with RNA yield. Overall study results and their limits: Patients with type 1 diabetes made fewer insertions and deleted more nucleotides at VDJ recombination sites, implying thymic rearrangement abnormalities. A moderate but significant shortening of TCRB CDR3 length was observed in type 1 diabetes patients in all four CD4+ subsets. Naive, central memory and regulatory TCRB repertoires appeared more similar among patients than among healthy donors. Because small numbers of individuals were included in the HLA sub-analyses, any influence of HLA type on TCRB rearrangement was left unresolved. Sequencing cDNA rather than genomic DNA could over-represent highly expressing activated cells, although activation and CD3 levels did not differ between groups. Shorter templates might have been favored by PCR, but patient and control samples were amplified and corrected together, so both groups would have been affected equally by any skew.

This clone was detected a few times. Its binding antigen is unknown. No base qualities exist here, and no much larger clone lies one base off it. This specimen includes other DNA sequences encoding the same CDR3. All of the isolated RNA was reverse transcribed with the High Capacity cDNA Reverse Transcription Kit, so expressed TCRB transcripts were sequenced. Deep immunoSEQ sequencing was performed on naive, central memory and regulatory T cell samples, with an average of roughly 3.6 million total reads per sample. After sorted cells were lysed in RLT buffer, RNA was extracted with DNase-treated RNeasy Micro or Mini kits, with the choice depending on cell number. To prevent cross-contamination, each cell subset was processed individually, whereas patient and healthy donor samples were processed jointly. The immunoSEQ multiplex PCR was used to amplify TCRB sequences from cDNA, generating 87-bp fragments that spanned the CDR3 region. Sequencing of the amplicons was done on the Illumina HiSeq platform. The published analysis was carried out like this. Synthetic template baselines were used to correct PCR bias computationally, reads within Hamming distance 2 were collapsed together, and singletons that could not be merged were discarded. Reads were aligned to IMGT to assign V, D and J genes, CDR3 length, and insertions or deletions at six rearrangement sites. Within each subset, clonotype counts were normalized to sorted cell number, and only after that were true diversity and Gini coefficients computed with the tcR R package. The overlap coefficient, calculated on TCRB nucleotide sequences, was used to measure repertoire sharing. Out-of-frame TCRB sequences from naive cells were analyzed as a proxy for the pre-selection repertoire. In TCRdb, the immuneACCESS table is reduced to in-frame sequences with V and J assigned. These tables do not hold every clone; where another copy was compared, an unresolved V gene accounts for under half, and the others remain unexplained. D and trimming come from the DNA, and the V and J calls and clone size come from that table. The sample records under 950,000 clones, 15% to 20% of which are singletons. The ten largest clones represent roughly 0.025% of the sample.

Each donor gave one peripheral blood draw, averaging approximately 110 mL, which was collected into heparinised tubes. A BD FACSAria II was used to sort naive, central memory, regulatory and stem cell-like memory CD4+ T cells with a panel that included CD45RO, CCR7, CD25, CD127, CD95 and CD27. All sorted populations exceeded 95% purity. PBMCs were separated immediately by Lymphoprep density gradient centrifugation and were stained directly, without being cultured. So that batch effects would be minimized, each experiment stained and sorted samples in pairs, pairing one healthy donor with one patient. V lost 3 bases and J lost 4 bases; the stretch between them is 5 bases long. Taken from the germline V gene, the CDR1 and CDR2 loops are SGHTA and FQGNSA. The CDR3 sequence holds 12 residues, the cysteine and phenylalanine included. This entry keeps only the CDR3 DNA: 36 bases, framed from base 1.

Specimen: naive CD4+ T cells from blood. Interpreted using the paper, the cell subset or site label stands for: true naive CD4+ T cells. The receptor chain draws on TRBV7-2 and TRBJ2-3, with no reliable assignment of the D segment. The sequence came from a woman aged 18-29 years in good health. The CDR3 region reads CASSLIPDTQYF. The DNA sequence reads TGTGCCAGCAGCTTGATTCCAGATACGCAGTATTTT.